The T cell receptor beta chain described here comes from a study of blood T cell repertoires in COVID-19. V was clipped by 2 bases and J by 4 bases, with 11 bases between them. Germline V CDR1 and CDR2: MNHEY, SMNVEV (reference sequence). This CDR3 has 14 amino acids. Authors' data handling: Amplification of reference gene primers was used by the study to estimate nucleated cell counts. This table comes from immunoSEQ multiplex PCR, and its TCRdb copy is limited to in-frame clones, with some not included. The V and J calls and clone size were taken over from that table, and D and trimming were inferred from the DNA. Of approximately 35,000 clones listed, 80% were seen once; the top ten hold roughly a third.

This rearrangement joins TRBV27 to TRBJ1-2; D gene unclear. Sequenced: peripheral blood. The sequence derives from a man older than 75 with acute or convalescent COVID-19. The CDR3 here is CASSLTGIGYGYTF. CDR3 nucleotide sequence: TGTGCCAGCAGTTTAACGGGGATTGGCTATGGCTACACCTTC.